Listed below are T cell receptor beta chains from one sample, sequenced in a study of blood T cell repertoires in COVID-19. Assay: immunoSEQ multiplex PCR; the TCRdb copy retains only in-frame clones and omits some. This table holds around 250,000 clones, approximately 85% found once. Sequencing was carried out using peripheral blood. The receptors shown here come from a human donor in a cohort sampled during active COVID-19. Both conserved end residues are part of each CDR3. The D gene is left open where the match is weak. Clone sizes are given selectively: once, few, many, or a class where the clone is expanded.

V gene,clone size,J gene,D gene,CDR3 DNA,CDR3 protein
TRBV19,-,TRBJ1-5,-,TGTGCCAGTAGTCCGGGTCGCGATACGGGGAATCAGCCCCAGCATTTT,CASSPGRDTGNQPQHF
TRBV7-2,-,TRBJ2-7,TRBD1,TGTGCCAGCAGCCCCAGACAGGGGGCTTACGAGCAGTACTTC,CASSPRQGAYEQYF
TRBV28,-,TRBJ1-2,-,TGTGCCAGCAGTTTACCGCCCTCCGGGGTATCAGGCTACACCTTC,CASSLPPSGVSGYTF
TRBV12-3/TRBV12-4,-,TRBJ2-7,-,TGTGCCTCAACCGCCAGCTCCTACGAGCAGTACTTC,CASTASSYEQYF
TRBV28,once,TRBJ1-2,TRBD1,TGTGCCAGCAGGACAGGGGAGTGGGGCTACACCTTC,CASRTGEWGYTF
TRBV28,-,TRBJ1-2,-,TGTGCCAGCAGTCTCGGCGGGGCTAACTATGGCTACACCTTC,CASSLGGANYGYTF
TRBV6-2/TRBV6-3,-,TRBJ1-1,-,TGTGCCAGCAGTCTCGTCTCGGGGTTGTGGACTGAAGCTTTCTTT,CASSLVSGLWTEAFF
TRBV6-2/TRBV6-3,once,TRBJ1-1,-,TGTGCCAGCAGCGAACCGGGACATAACACTGAAGCTTTCTTT,CASSEPGHNTEAFF
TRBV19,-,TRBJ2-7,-,TGTGCCAGTAGTTCGTATGACTACCCCTACGAGCAGTACTTC,CASSSYDYPYEQYF
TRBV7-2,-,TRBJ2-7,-,TGTGCCAGCAGCTTAGCCGGGGTCACGGGCGAGCAGTACTTC,CASSLAGVTGEQYF
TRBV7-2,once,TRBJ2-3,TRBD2,TGTGCCAGCAGACAAGGACTAGCGGGCGGGTCCTCGATGCAGTATTTT,CASRQGLAGGSSMQYF
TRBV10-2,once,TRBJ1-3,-,TGCGCCAGCAGTGAGTCGACTCCGGTACTACCCCGTTCTGGAAACACCATATATTTT,CASSESTPVLPRSGNTIYF
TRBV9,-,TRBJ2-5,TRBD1,TGTGCCAGCGGGACAGGCCAAGGGGGGACCCAGTACTTC,CASGTGQGGTQYF
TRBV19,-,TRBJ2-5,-,TGTGCCAGTAGTACCTCGAGGGAGGAGACCCAGTACTTC,CASSTSREETQYF
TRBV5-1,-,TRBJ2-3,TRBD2,TGCGCCAGCAGTCCCATTCGGACTAGCGGGGCCACAGATACGCAGTATTTT,CASSPIRTSGATDTQYF
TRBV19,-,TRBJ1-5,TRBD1,TGTGCCAGTAACTTAGACAGGGGTAATCAGCCCCAGCATTTT,CASNLDRGNQPQHF
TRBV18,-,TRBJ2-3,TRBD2,TGTGCCAGCTCACTACTAGCGGACACAGATACGCAGTATTTT,CASSLLADTDTQYF
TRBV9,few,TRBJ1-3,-,TGTGCCAGCAGCGTAGGTCCGGTCTCTGGAAACACCATATATTTT,CASSVGPVSGNTIYF
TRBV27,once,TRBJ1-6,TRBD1,TGTGCCAGCAGTTCCCGGCCCCCGGGACAGATGTATAATTCACCCCTCCACTTT,CASSSRPPGQMYNSPLHF
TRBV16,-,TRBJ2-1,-,TGTGCCAGCAGCCAATCCCTAGCAACCAATGAGCAGTTCTTC,CASSQSLATNEQFF
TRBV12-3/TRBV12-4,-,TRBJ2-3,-,TGTGCCAGCAGACCTAGCTCAGATACGCAGTATTTT,CASRPSSDTQYF
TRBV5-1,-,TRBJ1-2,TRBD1,TGCGCCAGCAGCTTGGGGGACAGGAACTATGGCTACACCTTC,CASSLGDRNYGYTF
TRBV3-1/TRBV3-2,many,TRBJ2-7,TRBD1,TGTGCCAGCAGCCGGACAGGGTCTGACGAGCAGTACTTC,CASSRTGSDEQYF
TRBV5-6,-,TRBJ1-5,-,TGTGCCAGCAGCTTGACCGGTGCAGCTCTAGACGGCGTCGAAGCGCCCCAGCATTTT,CASSLTGAALDGVEAPQHF
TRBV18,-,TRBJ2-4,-,TGTGCCAGCTCACCTGGTCTGACGGGCATTCAGTACTTC,CASSPGLTGIQYF
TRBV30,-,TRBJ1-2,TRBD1,TGTGCCTGGAGTGTACGGAGGACAGGGGGCTATGGCTACACCTTC,CAWSVRRTGGYGYTF
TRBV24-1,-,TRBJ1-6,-,TGTGCCACCAGTGATTTAAGGGGGACCAATAATTCACCCCTCCACTTT,CATSDLRGTNNSPLHF
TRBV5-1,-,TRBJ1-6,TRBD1,TGCGCCAGCCCGCAATCGGGACAGGGTTATTCACCCCTCCACTTT,CASPQSGQGYSPLHF
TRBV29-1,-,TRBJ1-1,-,TGCAGCGTTGTGGTACAGGGGAACACTGAAGCTTTCTTT,CSVVVQGNTEAFF
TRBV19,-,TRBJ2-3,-,TGTGCCAGTAGTCCGCAAGCCCCGACAAGCCTTAGGATAGATACGCAGTATTTT,CASSPQAPTSLRIDTQYF
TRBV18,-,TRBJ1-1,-,TGTGCCAGCTCACCTCGGGCAGGGGAGACTGAAGCTTTCTTT,CASSPRAGETEAFF
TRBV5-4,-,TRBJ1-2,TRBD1,TGTGCCAGCAGCTTGACCCGGACAGGGAATGGCTACACCTTC,CASSLTRTGNGYTF
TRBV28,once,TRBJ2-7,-,TGTGCCAGCAGTTTCAATTCCCCCCCCGAGCAGTACTTC,CASSFNSPPEQYF
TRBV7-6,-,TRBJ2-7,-,TGTGCCAGCAGCTTAGATCCAGGCCCGGGGGAAGAGCAGTACTTC,CASSLDPGPGEEQYF
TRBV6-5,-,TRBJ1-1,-,TGTGCCAGCAGCCTTCGGACAAACACTGAAGCTTTCTTT,CASSLRTNTEAFF
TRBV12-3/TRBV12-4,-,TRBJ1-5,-,TGTGCCAGCAGTTTAAGGGAGGTGCAGCCCCAGCATTTT,CASSLREVQPQHF
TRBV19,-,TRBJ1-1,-,TGTGCCAGTGCCGTATTAGAGAACACTGAAGCTTTCTTT,CASAVLENTEAFF
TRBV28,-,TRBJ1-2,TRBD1,TGTGCCAGCAGTCGACAGGGGAATGGCTACACCTTC,CASSRQGNGYTF
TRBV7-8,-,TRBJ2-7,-,TGTGCCAGCAGCAGACTATCCGAGCAGTACTTC,CASSRLSEQYF
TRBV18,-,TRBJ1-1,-,TGTGCCAGCCGAAATTACGCCGGGGACACTGAAGCTTTCTTT,CASRNYAGDTEAFF
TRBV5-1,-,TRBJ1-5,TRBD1,TGCGCCAGCCGGACAGGGACGGATCAGCCCCAGCATTTT,CASRTGTDQPQHF
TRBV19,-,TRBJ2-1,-,TGTGCCATCGACCCGGGTCCTAGCTACAATGAGCAGTTCTTC,CAIDPGPSYNEQFF
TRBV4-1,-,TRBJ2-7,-,TGCGCCAGCAGCCTGAACCAGGGGTCACAATACGAGCAGTACTTC,CASSLNQGSQYEQYF
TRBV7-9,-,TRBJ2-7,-,TGTGCCAGCAGCTTAGGAGGGCTTACCTACGAGCAGTACTTC,CASSLGGLTYEQYF
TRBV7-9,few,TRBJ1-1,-,TGTGCCAGCAGCCTGCCGGGGAGCTTAGCTTTCTTT,CASSLPGSLAFF
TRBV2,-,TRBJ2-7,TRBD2,TGTGCCAGCAGTGAAGCCTTAACCGGGACTAGCGACTACGAGCAGTACTTC,CASSEALTGTSDYEQYF
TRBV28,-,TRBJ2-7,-,TGTGCCAGCAAAAGGTCGGGCGAGCAGTACTTC,CASKRSGEQYF
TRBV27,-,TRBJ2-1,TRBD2,TGTGCCAGCAGTCCCCCGGGACTAGCGGGGGTGGGCTCCTACAATGAGCAGTTCTTC,CASSPPGLAGVGSYNEQFF
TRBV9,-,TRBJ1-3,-,TGTGCCAGCAGCGTTTTTCCGGGGTTTGGGGGGGCCTCTGGAAACACCATATATTTT,CASSVFPGFGGASGNTIYF
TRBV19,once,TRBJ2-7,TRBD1,TGTGCCAGTAGTATCGAGGGGGCGATCGACGAGCAGTACTTC,CASSIEGAIDEQYF
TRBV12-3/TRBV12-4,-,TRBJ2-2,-,TGTGCCAGCACCTTAGCGAACACCGGGGAGCTGTTTTTT,CASTLANTGELFF
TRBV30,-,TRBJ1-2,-,TGTGCCTGGAGTACTACAGGGTACTATGGCTACACCTTC,CAWSTTGYYGYTF
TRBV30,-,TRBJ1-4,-,TGTGCCTGGAGTGTCAACTCCCGTGAAAAACTGTTTTTT,CAWSVNSREKLFF
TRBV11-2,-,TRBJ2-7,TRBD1,TGTGCCAGCAGCTCGGACAGGGTCGAGCAGTACTTC,CASSSDRVEQYF